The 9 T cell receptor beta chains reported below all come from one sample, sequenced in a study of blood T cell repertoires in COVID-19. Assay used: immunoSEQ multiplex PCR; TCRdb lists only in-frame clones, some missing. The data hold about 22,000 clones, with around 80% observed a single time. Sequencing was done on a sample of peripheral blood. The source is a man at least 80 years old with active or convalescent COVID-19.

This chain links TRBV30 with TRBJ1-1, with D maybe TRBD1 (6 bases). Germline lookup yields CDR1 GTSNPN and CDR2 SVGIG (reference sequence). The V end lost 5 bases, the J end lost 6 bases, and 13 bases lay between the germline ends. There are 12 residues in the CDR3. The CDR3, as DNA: TGTGCCTGGTACAGGGACATCTCTGAAGCTTTCTTT. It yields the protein CAWYRDISEAFF.

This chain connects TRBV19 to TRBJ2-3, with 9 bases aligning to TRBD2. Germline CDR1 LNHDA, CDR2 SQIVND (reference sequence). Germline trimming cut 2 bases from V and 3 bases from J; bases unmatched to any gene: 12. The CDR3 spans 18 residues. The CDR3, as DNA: TGTGCCAGTAGTATACGGGGACTAGCAGGGGCGAAAACAGATACGCAGTATTTT. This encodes CASSIRGLAGAKTDTQYF.

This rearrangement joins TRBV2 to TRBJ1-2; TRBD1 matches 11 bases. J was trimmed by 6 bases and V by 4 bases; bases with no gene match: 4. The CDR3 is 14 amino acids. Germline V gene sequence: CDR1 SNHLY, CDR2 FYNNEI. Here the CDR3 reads CASSVWDRGDGYTF. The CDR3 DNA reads TGTGCCAGCAGTGTCTGGGACAGGGGGGATGGCTACACCTTC.

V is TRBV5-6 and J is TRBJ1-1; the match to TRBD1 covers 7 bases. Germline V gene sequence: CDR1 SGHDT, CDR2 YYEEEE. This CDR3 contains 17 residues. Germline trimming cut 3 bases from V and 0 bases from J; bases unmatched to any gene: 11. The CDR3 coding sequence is TGTGCCAGCAGCTCATATACAGGGGTACTCATGAACACTGAAGCTTTCTTT. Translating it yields CASSSYTGVLMNTEAFF.

CDR3 residues: CASSPFTDTQYF. The CDR3 DNA follows: TGTGCCAGCAGCCCATTCACAGATACGCAGTATTTT. The V gene is TRBV7-6, the J gene TRBJ2-3; D is uncertain. The CDR3 extends over 12 amino acids. The germline V and J ends were trimmed by 5 bases and 2 bases, with 5 bases remaining between them. CDR1 is SGHVS, CDR2 FNYEAQ, per germline.

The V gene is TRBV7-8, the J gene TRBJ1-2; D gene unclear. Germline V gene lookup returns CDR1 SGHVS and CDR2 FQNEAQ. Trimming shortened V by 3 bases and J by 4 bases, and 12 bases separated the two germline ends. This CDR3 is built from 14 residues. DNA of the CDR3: TGTGCCAGCAGCTTGTCTATGACACTCTATGGCTACACCTTC. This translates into CASSLSMTLYGYTF.

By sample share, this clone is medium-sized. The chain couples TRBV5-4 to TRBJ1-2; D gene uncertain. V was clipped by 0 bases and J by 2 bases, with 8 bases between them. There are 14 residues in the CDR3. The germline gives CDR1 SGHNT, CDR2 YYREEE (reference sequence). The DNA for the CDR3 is TGTGCCAGCAGCTTGGTCGGGGTGAACTATGGCTACACCTTC. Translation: CASSLVGVNYGYTF.

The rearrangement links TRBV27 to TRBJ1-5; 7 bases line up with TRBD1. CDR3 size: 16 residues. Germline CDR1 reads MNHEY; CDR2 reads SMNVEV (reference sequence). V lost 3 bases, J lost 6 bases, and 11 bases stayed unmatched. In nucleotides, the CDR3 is TGTGCCAGCAGTTTCTCCACAGGGGATAAGTTTCAGCCCCAGCATTTT. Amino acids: CASSFSTGDKFQPQHF.

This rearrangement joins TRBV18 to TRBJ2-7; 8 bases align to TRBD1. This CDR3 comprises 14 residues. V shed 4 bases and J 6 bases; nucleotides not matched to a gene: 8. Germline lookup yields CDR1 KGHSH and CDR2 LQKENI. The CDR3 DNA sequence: TGTGCCAGCTCACAACAGGGGGTAAGAGGCGAGCAGTACTTC. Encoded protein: CASSQQGVRGEQYF.